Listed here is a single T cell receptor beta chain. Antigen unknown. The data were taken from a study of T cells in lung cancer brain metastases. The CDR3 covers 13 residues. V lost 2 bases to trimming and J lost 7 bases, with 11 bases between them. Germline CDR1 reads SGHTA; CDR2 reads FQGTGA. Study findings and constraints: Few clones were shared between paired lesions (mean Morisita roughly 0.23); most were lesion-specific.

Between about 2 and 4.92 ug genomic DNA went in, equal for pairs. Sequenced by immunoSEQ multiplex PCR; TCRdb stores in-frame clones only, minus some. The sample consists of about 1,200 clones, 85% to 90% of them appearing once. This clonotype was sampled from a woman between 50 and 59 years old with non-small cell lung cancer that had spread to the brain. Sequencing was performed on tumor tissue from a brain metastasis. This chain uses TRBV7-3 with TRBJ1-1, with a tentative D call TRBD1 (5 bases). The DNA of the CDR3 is TGTGCCAGCAGCTTACGGGACGGCCTTGAAGCTTTCTTT. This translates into CASSLRDGLEAFF.